The 30 T cell receptor beta chains in this list originate from one sample, sequenced in a study of blood T cell repertoires in COVID-19. The data were produced by immunoSEQ multiplex PCR, yet TCRdb's version contains in-frame clones alone and is incomplete. Of approximately 280,000 clones in the sample, 85% were seen once. The sequenced sample was peripheral blood. These TCRs come from a man aged 50-60 years with active or convalescent COVID-19.

The V and J genes are TRBV15 and TRBJ2-5, with no clear D. This CDR3 spans 16 amino acids. The V gene's germline CDR1 is LNHNV and CDR2 YYDKDF (reference sequence). Trimming took 5 bases from V and 3 from J, leaving 19 bases between them. The CDR3 sequence: CATSRSPGILEETQYF. CDR3 DNA sequence: TGTGCCACCAGCCGTTCTCCAGGAATACTTGAAGAGACCCAGTACTTC.

V and J are TRBV28 and TRBJ1-2; weak D call: TRBD1 (6 bases). The ends were cut back, 4 bases at V and 4 bases at J, with 16 bases in the middle. The CDR3 runs to 15 residues. The V gene's germline CDR1 is MDHEN and CDR2 SYDVKM. The CDR3 DNA reads TGTGCCAGCAGTTCTGTGCGGGGGGCAGGCTATGGCTACACCTTC. It specifies CASSSVRGAGYGYTF.

This chain connects TRBV2 to TRBJ2-1; D might be TRBD1 (6 bases). CDR3 length equals 13 residues. Germline CDR1 reads SNHLY; CDR2 reads FYNNEI. Deletions cut 5 bases from V and 8 bases from J, with 13 bases between. CDR3 residues: CASSSWGLDEQFF. DNA of the CDR3: TGTGCCAGCAGTTCGTGGGGGCTCGATGAGCAGTTCTTC.

The chain couples TRBV7-6 to TRBJ2-1, with 14 bases lining up with TRBD2. This CDR3 comprises 17 residues. Germline loops: CDR1 SGHVS, CDR2 FNYEAQ. V lost 5 bases, J lost 6 bases, and 9 bases stayed unmatched. CDR3 amino acids: CASSPRLAGGGSNEQFF. As DNA, the CDR3 is TGTGCCAGCAGCCCGCGACTAGCGGGAGGGGGATCCAATGAGCAGTTCTTC.

In DNA, the CDR3 is TGTGCCAGCAGTTCCCCCACGACAGGAGCCCGTGTTCTGGAGACCATATATTTT. The encoded protein is CASSSPTTGARVLETIYF. The chain combines TRBV28 with TRBJ1-3; TRBD1 might be the D (6 bases). The CDR3 is 18 residues long. Germline V gene data show CDR1 as MDHEN and CDR2 as SYDVKM. Deletions cut 4 bases from V and 10 bases from J, with 29 bases between.

The chain has TRBV7-9 and TRBJ1-1; possibly TRBD1 for D (5 bases). This CDR3 is built from 15 residues. V gave up 2 bases and J gave up 7 bases, with 17 bases separating them. Germline V gene lookup returns CDR1 SEHNR and CDR2 FQNEAQ (reference sequence). The CDR3 spells CASSLNGGGSGEAFF. The CDR3 DNA is TGTGCCAGCAGCTTAAACGGGGGAGGGAGCGGTGAAGCTTTCTTT.

This chain links TRBV16 with TRBJ2-1; TRBD2 aligns across 8 bases. CDR3 length: 15 residues. The germline CDR1 and CDR2 sequences are KGHSY and FQNENV. The junction had 6 bases not matched to a gene; V was cut back by 4 bases and J by 4 bases. CDR3: CASSLGGLGYNEQFF. DNA of the CDR3: TGTGCCAGCAGCCTGGGGGGACTAGGATACAATGAGCAGTTCTTC. Complete variable domain (other parts from reference TRBV16 and TRBJ2-1): GEEVAQTPKHLVRGEGQKAKLYCAPIKGHSYVFWYQQVLKNEFKFLISFQNENVFDETGMPKERFSAKCLPNSPCSLEIQATKLEDSAVYFCASSLGGLGYNEQFFGPGTRLTVL.

V and J are TRBV5-6 and TRBJ1-2, with 8 bases aligning to TRBD1. The CDR3 runs to 14 residues. Germline trimming cut 4 bases from V and 7 bases from J; bases unmatched to any gene: 9. Germline V gives CDR1 SGHDT, CDR2 YYEEEE. This CDR3 is CASSLDREPIGYTF. DNA of the CDR3: TGTGCCAGCAGCCTGGACAGGGAGCCTATTGGCTACACCTTC.

This chain links TRBV3-1 (or the pseudogene TRBV3-2) with TRBJ1-6, with 8 bases identical to TRBD1. The CDR3 covers 14 residues. V lost 3 bases to trimming and J lost 6 bases; unmatched junction nucleotides: 1. Germline V lookup: CDR1 LGHDT, CDR2 YNNKEL (reference sequence). In DNA form, the CDR3 reads TGTGCCAGCAGCCACACAGGGGGTAATTCACCCCTCCACTTT. This translates into CASSHTGGNSPLHF.

This clone has only one observation. The V gene is TRBV30, the J gene TRBJ2-7; TRBD1 aligns across 7 bases. The CDR3 spans 11 residues. The V and J ends lost 2 bases and 7 bases, in that order; junction bases with no gene match: 2. Per germline, CDR1 GTSNPN and CDR2 SVGIG (reference sequence). As DNA, the CDR3 is TGTGCCTGGAGTCCACAGGGGGAGCAGTACTTC. Its protein product is CAWSPQGEQYF.

This chain joins TRBV5-1 and TRBJ1-2; 8 bases map to TRBD1. CDR1 is SGHRS, CDR2 YFSETQ, per germline. The CDR3 has 14 amino acids. Germline trimming cut 7 bases from V and 8 bases from J; bases unmatched to any gene: 13. Here the CDR3 DNA reads TGCGCCAGCCAAACAACGACAGGGGCCGGAGGCTACACCTTC. This encodes CASQTTTGAGGYTF. Drawing the rest from reference TRBV5-1 and TRBJ1-2, the complete variable domain is KAGVTQTPRYLIKTRGQQVTLSCSPISGHRSVSWYQQTPGQGLQFLFEYFSETQRNKGNFPGRFSGRQFSNSRSEMNVSTLELGDSALYLCASQTTTGAGGYTFGSGTRLTVV.

This clone was seen just once. This chain uses TRBV18 with TRBJ2-5, with 8 nucleotides matching TRBD1. This CDR3 has 15 amino acids. Germline values: CDR1 KGHSH, CDR2 LQKENI. With V trimmed by 4 bases and J by 5 bases, 9 bases remained unmatched. The CDR3 sequence: CASSQLTGVRETQYF. The CDR3 DNA reads TGTGCCAGCTCACAGCTGACAGGGGTCCGGGAGACCCAGTACTTC.

V and J are TRBV4-3 and TRBJ2-2; D gene ambiguous. Trimming took off 0 bases at V and 4 bases at J, with 12 bases between the two ends. The CDR3 totals 16 residues. Per germline, CDR1 LGHNA and CDR2 YSLEER. The CDR3 DNA reads as TGCGCCAGCAGCCAAGAAGTTGGGCTCTTCACCGGGGAGCTGTTTTTT. Encoded protein: CASSQEVGLFTGELFF.

The rearrangement links TRBV19 to TRBJ2-1, with 7 nucleotides matching TRBD2. The CDR3 totals 15 residues. Germline V gene lookup returns CDR1 LNHDA and CDR2 SQIVND (reference sequence). V trimming: 4 bases; J trimming: 3 bases; junction bases outside the gene matches: 6. CDR3 region: CASSNPSGGYNEQFF. The CDR3 DNA follows: TGTGCCAGTAGTAACCCTAGCGGTGGCTACAATGAGCAGTTCTTC. The complete variable domain, with remaining parts taken from reference TRBV19 and TRBJ2-1, reads DGGITQSPKYLFRKEGQNVTLSCEQNLNHDAMYWYRQDPGQGLRLIYYSQIVNDFQKGDIAEGYSVSREKKESFPLTVTSAQKNPTAFYLCASSNPSGGYNEQFFGPGTRLTVL.

The V and J genes are TRBV18 and TRBJ1-2; 9 bases align to TRBD1. This CDR3 has 14 amino acids. V shed 6 bases and J 8 bases; nucleotides not matched to a gene: 10. CDR1 and CDR2 from the germline V gene are KGHSH and LQKENI. The CDR3 coding sequence is TGTGCCAGCTCGAATTACACAGGGGGCCGGGGCTACACCTTC. The encoded protein is CASSNYTGGRGYTF.

V usage is TRBV5-6 and J usage is TRBJ1-6; D remains ambiguous. The CDR3 runs 13 residues. Germline V gene sequence: CDR1 SGHDT, CDR2 YYEEEE. Trimming pared 3 bases from V and 11 bases from J, leaving 12 bases between. The CDR3 spells CASSWVRGPPLHF. The CDR3 DNA sequence: TGTGCCAGCAGCTGGGTAAGAGGGCCACCCCTCCACTTT.

This chain uses TRBV19 with TRBJ1-2; a possible D gene is TRBD1 (5 bases). The germline CDR1 and CDR2 sequences are LNHDA and SQIVND (reference sequence). The CDR3 consists of 14 residues. V was clipped by 6 bases and J by 2 bases, with 13 bases between them. As DNA, the CDR3 is TGTGCCAGTAGGGCGGACACGTTAAACTATGGCTACACCTTC. Encoded protein: CASRADTLNYGYTF. Full variable domain (remainder filled in from reference TRBV19 and TRBJ1-2): DGGITQSPKYLFRKEGQNVTLSCEQNLNHDAMYWYRQDPGQGLRLIYYSQIVNDFQKGDIAEGYSVSREKKESFPLTVTSAQKNPTAFYLCASRADTLNYGYTFGSGTRLTVV.

The chain combines TRBV24-1 with TRBJ2-2, with D possibly being TRBD2 (6 bases). This CDR3 region has 13 residues. CDR1 and CDR2 (germline): KGHDR, SFDVKD. V lost 5 bases and J lost 5, with 8 bases in between. This CDR3 is CATSGRGTGELFF. For the CDR3, the DNA is TGTGCCACCAGTGGCCGGGGGACCGGGGAGCTGTTTTTT.

This rearrangement joins TRBV3-1 (or the pseudogene TRBV3-2) to TRBJ1-2, with 10 bases matching TRBD1. Germline V gives CDR1 LGHDT, CDR2 YNNKEL (reference sequence). The CDR3 has 15 amino acids. V shed 4 bases, J shed 6 bases, and the junction held 8 bases outside the gene matches. CDR3 region: CASSLRTGGYDGYTF. The DNA of the CDR3 is TGTGCCAGCAGCCTTCGGACAGGGGGATATGATGGCTACACCTTC.

This rearrangement joins TRBV7-3 to TRBJ2-3; 10 bases map to TRBD1. The V gene's germline CDR1 is SGHTA and CDR2 FQGTGA. Germline trimming cut 4 bases from V and 4 bases from J; bases unmatched to any gene: 5. The CDR3 covers 15 residues. This CDR3 reads CASSSTGGAPDTQYF. The CDR3 DNA reads TGTGCCAGCAGCTCGACAGGGGGCGCCCCAGATACGCAGTATTTT.

The chain links TRBV30 to TRBJ1-3; no clear D. The CDR3 is made up of 13 amino acids. Germline values: CDR1 GTSNPN, CDR2 SVGIG (reference sequence). Trimming stripped 5 bases from V and 2 bases from J, with 10 bases between. CDR3 coding DNA: TGTGCCTGGGGCGAAGTAGCTGGAAACACCATATATTTT. Protein product: CAWGEVAGNTIYF.

This sequence joins TRBV10-3 and TRBJ2-3; 9 bases map to TRBD2. Trimming cost V 6 bases and J 0 bases; bases outside gene matches: 7. This CDR3 spans 16 amino acids. Germline V CDR1 and CDR2: ENHRY, SYGVKD. This CDR3 is CAIRGREGVSTDTQYF. In DNA form, the CDR3 reads TGTGCCATCAGGGGGCGGGAGGGCGTGAGCACAGATACGCAGTATTTT.

The chain has TRBV10-3 and TRBJ2-3, with 8 bases fitting TRBD2. Germline assignment: CDR1 ENHRY and CDR2 SYGVKD. V shed 2 bases and J 4 bases; nucleotides not matched to a gene: 5. The length of the CDR3 is 15 residues. Written as DNA, the CDR3 is TGTGCCATCAGTGAGGTGACGGGAGGGGCAGATACGCAGTATTTT. This gives the protein CAISEVTGGADTQYF.

This chain connects TRBV7-2 to TRBJ2-1; 13 bases line up with TRBD2. Looked up from germline, CDR1 is SGHTA and CDR2 is FQGNSA. The CDR3 sequence is 15 residues long. The V segment lost 1 base and the J segment 9 bases; nucleotides outside the gene matches: 3. The CDR3 sequence is CASSLGTSGSTEQFF. DNA for the CDR3: TGTGCCAGCAGCTTAGGGACTAGCGGGAGTACTGAGCAGTTCTTC.

The genes are TRBV5-1 and TRBJ1-6, with 8 bases matching TRBD1. Trimming cost V 4 bases and J 3 bases; bases outside gene matches: 3. The CDR3 runs to 15 residues. CDR1 and CDR2 from the germline V gene are SGHRS and YFSETQ. The CDR3 here is CASSLGQGYNSPLHF. The CDR3 DNA reads as TGCGCCAGCAGCCTCGGACAGGGCTATAATTCACCCCTCCACTTT.

V and J are TRBV18 and TRBJ2-2, with TRBD2 matching 7 bases. The CDR3 is 22 amino acids. Germline lookup yields CDR1 KGHSH and CDR2 LQKENI. V dropped 1 base and J dropped 5; count of bases not matched to a gene: 25. CDR3 amino acids: CASSPLTRGSVDSARLTGELFF. As DNA, the CDR3 is TGTGCCAGCTCACCACTAACGCGGGGGAGTGTCGATAGCGCCCGTCTGACCGGGGAGCTGTTTTTT.

V gene TRBV5-4 combines with J gene TRBJ2-5, with 15 bases aligning to TRBD2. The length of the CDR3 is 15 residues. Trimming removed 4 bases from V and 5 bases from J; junction bases left unmatched: 3. CDR1 SGHNT and CDR2 YYREEE come from the germline V gene (reference sequence). This CDR3 reads CASSRGTSGRETQYF. DNA for the CDR3: TGTGCCAGCAGCAGAGGGACTAGCGGGAGGGAGACCCAGTACTTC. Drawing the rest from reference TRBV5-4 and TRBJ2-5, the complete variable domain is ETGVTQSPTHLIKTRGQQVTLRCSSQSGHNTVSWYQQALGQGPQFIFQYYREEENGRGNFPPRFSGLQFPNYSSELNVNALELDDSALYLCASSRGTSGRETQYFGPGTRLLVL.

The chain carries TRBV23-1 and TRBJ2-7; the D gene is possibly TRBD2 (6 bases). TRBV23-1 qualifies as an ORF whose function is uncertain. This CDR3 region has 16 residues. V was pared by 1 base and J by 0 bases, with 13 bases between. CDR3 residues: CASSQFRAGSSYEQYF. DNA of the CDR3: TGCGCCAGCAGTCAATTCCGGGCCGGGAGCTCCTACGAGCAGTACTTC.

The genes are TRBV5-1 and TRBJ1-2; D remains unclear. Trimming pared 1 base from V and 5 bases from J, leaving 15 bases between. The CDR3 is made up of 15 amino acids. Germline assignment: CDR1 SGHRS and CDR2 YFSETQ. The CDR3, as DNA: TGCGCCAGCAGCTTGTCCCCTGGGAGCCCGTATGGCTACACCTTC. Translation: CASSLSPGSPYGYTF.

The table lists this clone with a few counts. The chain recombines TRBV4-2 with TRBJ1-3; 9 bases align to TRBD1. This CDR3 comprises 17 residues. Germline V gene data show CDR1 as LGHNA and CDR2 as YNFKEQ. V was pared by 1 base and J by 4 bases, with 8 bases of the junction left unmatched. CDR3 bases: TGTGCCAGCAGCCAAGTAGCCCCCGGGACAGGGGGAAACACCATATATTTT. Encoded protein: CASSQVAPGTGGNTIYF.